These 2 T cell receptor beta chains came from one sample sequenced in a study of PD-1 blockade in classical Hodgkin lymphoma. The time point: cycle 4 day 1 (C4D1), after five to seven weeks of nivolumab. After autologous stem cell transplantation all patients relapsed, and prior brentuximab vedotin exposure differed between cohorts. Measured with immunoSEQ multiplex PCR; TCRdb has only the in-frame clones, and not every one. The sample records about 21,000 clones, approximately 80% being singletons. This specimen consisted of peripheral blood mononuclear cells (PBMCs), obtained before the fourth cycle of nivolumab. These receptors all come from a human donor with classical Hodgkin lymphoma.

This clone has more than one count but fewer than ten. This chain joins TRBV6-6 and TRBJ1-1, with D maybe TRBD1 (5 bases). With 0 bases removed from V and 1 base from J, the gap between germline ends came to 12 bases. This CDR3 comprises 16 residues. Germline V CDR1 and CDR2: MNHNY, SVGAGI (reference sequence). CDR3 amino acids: CASSYSAGLSNTEAFF. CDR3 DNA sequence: TGTGCCAGCAGTTACTCGGCAGGGTTATCGAACACTGAAGCTTTCTTT.

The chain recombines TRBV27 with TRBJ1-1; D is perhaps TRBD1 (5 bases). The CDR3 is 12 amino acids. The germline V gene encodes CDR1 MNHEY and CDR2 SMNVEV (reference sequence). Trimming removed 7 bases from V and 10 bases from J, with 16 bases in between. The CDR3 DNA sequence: TGTGCCAGCATTCGACCCGGGGGTGGAGCTTTCTTT. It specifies CASIRPGGGAFF.